This T cell receptor (beta chain) was identified in a study of T cell repertoires in cytomegalovirus infection. Study background: Indicated by public TCR beta signatures were CMV infection and matching HLA type. Study outcomes and limitations: Pooled public TCR beta family frequency picked out CMV carriers with the relevant HLA. There were HLA-C-restricted CMV-specific TCR beta clonotypes dominating the ex vivo response.

One entry per CDR3 protein, called by TCRdb with MiXCR from the reads. The sample lists some 600,000 distinct CDR3 sequences, 24% occurring once. About this clonotype itself: Antigen: not known.

With 8 bases removed from V and 4 bases from J, the gap between germline ends came to 12 bases. The CDR3 totals 12 residues. From germline, CDR1 is MNHEY and CDR2 SVGEGT. The clonotype originates from a human donor in good health (CMV status not recorded). Some clones in this sample may be carry-over from other donors' samples. The source material was CD8+ T cells from PBMCs. J is TRBJ2-7 and V is TRBV6-2 or TRBV6-3, with TRBD1 as a possible D gene (6 bases). This CDR3 is CASGTMSYEQYV. Written as DNA, the CDR3 is TGTGCCAGCGGGACAATGAGTTACGAGCAGTACGTC.